What follows describes a single T cell receptor (beta chain). Its antigen specificity is not known. No much larger clonotype is one base removed from it; base qualities were not supplied. These data belong to a study of shared clonotypes between healthy human individuals (dated by TCRdb to 2020 to 2021). Notes on the research overall: A couple of women and a few men aged 18 to 49 years were included in the cohort. Per donor, three plates each were used for CD4 naive and CD4 memory, two for CD8 naive, and one for CD8 memory. Between about 0.9 and 8.9 billion PBMCs per donor were obtained by leukapheresis. To increase sequencing depth and limit assay-specific biases, different laboratories used diverse techniques to prepare libraries and sequence TCR repertoires. The study deeply sequenced blood TCR repertoires of roughly five healthy adults to estimate repertoire size and the extent of clonotype sharing between individuals.

Healthy HIV-negative adults with no recently reported acute infections or vaccinations were included as donors. Only Caucasian adults living in Nashville, Tennessee, USA were represented among the donors. CD4+ T cells were enriched by magnetic negative selection; naive cells were then positively selected on CD45RA, and the negative fraction formed the memory subset. After blood collection by leukapheresis, PBMCs were isolated using Ficoll-Histopaque density gradient centrifugation and then cryopreserved in the vapor phase of liquid nitrogen. Analytical flow cytometry was used to check the purity and quantity of each magnetically sorted T cell population. Genomic DNA was isolated from every sorted fraction and measured by UV absorbance on a Nanodrop 2000c. Using the deep immunoSEQ assay, multiplex PCR amplified TCR CDR3 regions from genomic DNA. Extracted genomic DNA from each cell subset was distributed evenly across all wells of several immunoSEQ 96-well plates, and each plate was treated as a replicate. For sorted subsets, about 200 ng genomic DNA, equal to 30,000 or so T cell genomes, was loaded into each replicate PCR. The purified libraries were quantified using a Qubit 3.0 fluorometer, sized with a Bioanalyzer 2100, and then quantified again using the KAPA Library Quantification kit. Each immunoSEQ 96-well plate was sequenced on its own single-read 150-cycle Illumina NextSeq 550 flow cell. In the source study's methods: Because only junctional sequences without quality scores were contained in the immunoSEQ output, filtering matching that applied to full-length reads could not be performed. To assign V/J genes and CDR3, sequences were annotated using PyIR, a Python wrapper for IgBLAST v1.9, with IMGT germline references. Reads were filtered out if the reads had weak V/J assignments (E-value above 1e-6), no CDR3, stop codons, out-of-frame junctions, or ambiguous translated residues. A V3J clonotype was defined by an identical inferred V gene, J gene, and CDR3 amino acid sequence. The percentage overlap between two repertoires was calculated by dividing the number of shared unique clonotypes by the size of the smaller repertoire. Repertoire richness was assessed with RTK rarefaction, the Chao1 estimator, and Recon v2.1 estimates of unobserved clonotypes. For all TCRbeta clonotypes obtained by the gDNA method from several donors, generation probabilities were computed with OLGA. TCRdb retrieved this table from immuneACCESS and kept in-frame rearrangements only. Not all clones are present; in checked studies, unresolved V genes account for under half, and no reason is known for the remainder. Clone size and V and J calls were adopted from that table, with D and trimming inferred from the DNA. Recorded for this sample are roughly 1 million clones; about 84% of them occurred a single time. Of the sample, 0.52% is held by the ten largest clones.

The germline V gene encodes CDR1 SNHLY and CDR2 FYNNEI. Between the V and J ends, shortened by 7 bases and 4 bases respectively, the junction contains 22 bases. The CDR3 covers 16 residues, taking in both the cysteine and the phenylalanine. Left in the record is the CDR3 DNA by itself, 48 bases read in frame from the first base. Beyond this particular receptor, the publication reports: Higher generation probabilities were observed for clonotypes shared by all four sorted-subset donors than for non-shared clonotypes. Only blood was sampled, and tissue TCR repertoires likely differ from those in blood. Larger estimated clonotype richness was generally found for naive subsets than for memory subsets. Pairwise subsampling led to the expectation that sequencing depth would affect the degree of clonotype sharing among donors. Because the study included a small number of donors, the genetic and exposure-history diversity represented was limited. Rarefaction of sorted-subset datasets indicated incomplete sequencing despite the large sequencing depth. When a handful of donors were compared, the shared fraction of clonotypes was about 5.5% for naive CD4, less than 4% for naive CD8, 2% to 2.5% for memory CD4, and 0.35% to 0.4% for memory CD8.

The receptor was derived from a man between 18 and 35 years old in good health. Some clones in this sample may be carry-over from other donors' samples. The chain links TRBV2 with TRBJ1-2; TRBD1 might be the D gene, on 5 matching bases. Sequenced sample: memory CD4+ T cells from PBMCs. Explained via the paper, the cell subset or site label denotes: CD45RA-negative fraction. In nucleotide form, the sequence is TGTGCCAGCACCCCTAGTGGGGCCCCTCGTTCCTATGGCTACACCTTC. Its translation reads: CASTPSGAPRSYGYTF.